This TCR beta chain derives from a study of blood T cell repertoires in COVID-19. Background on the study: COVID-19 samples from acute and convalescent phases originated in the United States, Italy and Spain. T cells, B-cell-depleted T cells, or PBMCs supplied cDNA or gDNA.

As processed by the authors: Reference gene primer amplification gave estimated nucleated cell counts. Assay used: immunoSEQ multiplex PCR; TCRdb lists only in-frame clones, some missing. The V and J calls and clone size were taken over from that table, and D and trimming were inferred from the DNA. Here the sample spans around 500,000 clones, 70% to 90% being singletons. With V trimmed by 1 base and J by 4 bases, 8 bases remained unmatched. CDR3 size: 19 residues. Germline V CDR1 and CDR2: PRHDT, FYEKMQ (reference sequence). The receptor comes from a human donor in a cohort sampled during active COVID-19. What was sequenced was peripheral blood. The chain combines TRBV13 with TRBJ2-6; 12 positions agree with TRBD2. CDR3 nucleotides: TGTGCCAGCAGCTTAGACTCTAGCGGGAGGGAGATCGGGGCCAACGTCCTGACTTTC. It yields the protein CASSLDSSGREIGANVLTF.